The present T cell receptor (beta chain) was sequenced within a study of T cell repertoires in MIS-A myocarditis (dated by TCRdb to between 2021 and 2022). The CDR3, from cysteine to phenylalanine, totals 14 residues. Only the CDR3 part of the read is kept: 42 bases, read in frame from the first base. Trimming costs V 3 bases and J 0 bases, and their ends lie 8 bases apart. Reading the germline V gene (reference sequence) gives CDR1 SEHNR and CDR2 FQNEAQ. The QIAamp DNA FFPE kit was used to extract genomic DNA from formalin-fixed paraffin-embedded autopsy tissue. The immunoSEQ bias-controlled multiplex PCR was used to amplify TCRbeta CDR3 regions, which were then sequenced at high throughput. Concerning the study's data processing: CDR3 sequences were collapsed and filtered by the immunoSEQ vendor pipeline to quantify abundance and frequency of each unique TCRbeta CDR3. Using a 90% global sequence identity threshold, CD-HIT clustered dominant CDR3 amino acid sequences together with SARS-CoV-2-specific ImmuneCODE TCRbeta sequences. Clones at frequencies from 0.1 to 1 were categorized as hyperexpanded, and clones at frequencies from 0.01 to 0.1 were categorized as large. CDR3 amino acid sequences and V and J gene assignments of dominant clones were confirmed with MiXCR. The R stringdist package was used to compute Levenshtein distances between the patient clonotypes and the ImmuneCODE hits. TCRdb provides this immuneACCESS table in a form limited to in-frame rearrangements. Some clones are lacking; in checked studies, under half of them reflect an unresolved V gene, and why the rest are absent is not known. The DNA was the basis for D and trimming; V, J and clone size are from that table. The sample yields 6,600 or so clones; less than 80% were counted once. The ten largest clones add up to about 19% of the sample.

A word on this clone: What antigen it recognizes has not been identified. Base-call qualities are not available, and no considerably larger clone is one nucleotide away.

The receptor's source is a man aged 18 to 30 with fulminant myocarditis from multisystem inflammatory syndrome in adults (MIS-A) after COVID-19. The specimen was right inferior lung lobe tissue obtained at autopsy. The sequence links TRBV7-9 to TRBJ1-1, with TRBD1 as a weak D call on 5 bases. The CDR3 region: CASSFRQLNTEAFF. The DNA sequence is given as TGTGCCAGCAGCTTTAGACAGCTGAACACTGAAGCTTTCTTT. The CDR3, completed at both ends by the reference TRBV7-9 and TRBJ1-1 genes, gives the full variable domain DTGVSQNPRHKITKRGQNVTFRCDPISEHNRLYWYRQTLGQGPEFLTYFQNEAQLEKSRLLSDRFSAERPKGSFSTLEIQRTEQGDSAMYLCASSFRQLNTEAFFGQGTRLTVV.